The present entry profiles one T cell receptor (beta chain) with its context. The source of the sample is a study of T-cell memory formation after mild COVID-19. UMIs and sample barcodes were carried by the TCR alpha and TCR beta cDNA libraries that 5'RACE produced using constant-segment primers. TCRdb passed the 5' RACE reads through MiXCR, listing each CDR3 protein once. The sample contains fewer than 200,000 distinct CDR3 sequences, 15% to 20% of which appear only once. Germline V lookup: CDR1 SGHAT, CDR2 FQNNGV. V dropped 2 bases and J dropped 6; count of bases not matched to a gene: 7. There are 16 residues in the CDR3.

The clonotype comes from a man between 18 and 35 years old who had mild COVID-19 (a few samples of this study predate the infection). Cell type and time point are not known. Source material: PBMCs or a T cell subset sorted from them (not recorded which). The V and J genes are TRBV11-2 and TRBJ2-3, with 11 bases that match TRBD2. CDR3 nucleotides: TGTGCCAGCAGCTTACTAGCGGGGGGCCCCGGGGATACGCAGTATTTT. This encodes CASSLLAGGPGDTQYF.